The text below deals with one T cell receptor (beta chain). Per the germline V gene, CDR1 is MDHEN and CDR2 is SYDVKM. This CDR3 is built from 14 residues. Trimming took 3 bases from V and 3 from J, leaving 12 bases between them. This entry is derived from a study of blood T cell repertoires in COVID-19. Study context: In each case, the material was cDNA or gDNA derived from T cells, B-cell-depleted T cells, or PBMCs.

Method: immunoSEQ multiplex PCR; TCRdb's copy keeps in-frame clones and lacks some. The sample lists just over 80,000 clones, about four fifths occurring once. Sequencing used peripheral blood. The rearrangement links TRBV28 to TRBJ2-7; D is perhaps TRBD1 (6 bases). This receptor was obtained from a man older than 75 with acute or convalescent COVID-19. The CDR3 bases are TGTGCCAGCAGTTTCACAGGGATGGTCTACGAGCAGTACTTC. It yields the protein CASSFTGMVYEQYF.